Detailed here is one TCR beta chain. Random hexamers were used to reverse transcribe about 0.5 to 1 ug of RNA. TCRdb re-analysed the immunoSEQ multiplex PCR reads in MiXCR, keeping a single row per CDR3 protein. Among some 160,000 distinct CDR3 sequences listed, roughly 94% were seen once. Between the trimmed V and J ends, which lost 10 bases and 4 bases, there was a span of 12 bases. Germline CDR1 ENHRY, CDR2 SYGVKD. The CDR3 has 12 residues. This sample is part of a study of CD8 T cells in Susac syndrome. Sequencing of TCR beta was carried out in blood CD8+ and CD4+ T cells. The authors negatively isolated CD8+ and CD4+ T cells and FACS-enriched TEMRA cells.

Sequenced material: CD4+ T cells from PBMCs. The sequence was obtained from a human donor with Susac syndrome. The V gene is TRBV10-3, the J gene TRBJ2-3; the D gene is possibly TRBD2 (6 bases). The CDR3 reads CATRERADTQYF. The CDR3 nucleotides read TGTGCCACCCGGGAGCGGGCAGATACGCAGTATTTT.